The 9 T cell receptor beta chains below all came from one sample that was sequenced in a study of cytotoxic CD8 clonotypes in ibrutinib-treated CLL (dated by TCRdb to about 2021). The library relied on the immunoSEQ multiplex PCR assay. As stored in TCRdb, this immuneACCESS dataset retains in-frame rearrangements with V and J assigned. A fraction of the clones does not appear; measured against another copy, unresolved V genes explain less than half of the discrepancy, and the remainder lacks a known reason. The sample table lists 160,000 or so clones, over 65% of them with a count of one. Jointly, the top ten make up about 2% of the sample. The sample's time point label, decoded: about a year on ibrutinib. The sequencing used PBMCs, collected after 12 months of ibrutinib treatment. The receptors here all came from a human donor with chronic lymphocytic leukemia.

The table lists this clone with a count of one. The rearrangement joins TRBV19 to TRBJ2-1, with no clear D. Germline CDR1 reads LNHDA; CDR2 reads SQIVND (reference sequence). Deletions cut 5 bases from V and 3 bases from J, with 8 bases between. CDR3 length: 13 residues. CDR3 protein: CASSPRGYNEQFF. CDR3 nucleotides: TGTGCCAGTAGTCCTCGAGGCTACAATGAGCAGTTCTTC.

V gene TRBV6-5 combines with J gene TRBJ2-5; possibly TRBD2 for D (5 bases). Germline V gene sequence: CDR1 MNHEY, CDR2 SVGAGI. Between the trimmed V and J ends, which lost 7 bases and 5 bases, there was a span of 20 bases. CDR3 length: 15 amino acids. The CDR3 is CASIRAAEVRETQYF. The CDR3 region has the DNA TGTGCCAGCATAAGGGCAGCGGAGGTTCGGGAGACCCAGTACTTC.

This clone was observed once. The chain is built from TRBV10-3 and TRBJ2-2; a weak D match, TRBD1 (6 bases). The CDR3 runs 16 residues. CDR1 ENHRY and CDR2 SYGVKD come from the germline V gene. V was trimmed by 6 bases and J by 4 bases, leaving 18 bases between them. The CDR3 nucleotides are TGTGCCATCAGGAGTGGACAGCGGTTAGGCACCGGGGAGCTGTTTTTT. Residues: CAIRSGQRLGTGELFF.

The chain uses TRBV6-1 and TRBJ2-7; TRBD1 agrees at 9 bases. The length of the CDR3 is 16 residues. V lost 0 bases, J lost 5 bases, and 8 bases stayed unmatched. CDR1 MNHNS and CDR2 SASEGT come from the germline V gene. The CDR3 coding sequence is TGTGCCAGCAGTGAAGCCGTCGGGACAGGGACCCACGAGCAGTACTTC. The encoded protein is CASSEAVGTGTHEQYF.

This chain joins TRBV18 and TRBJ2-3, with D maybe TRBD2 (5 bases). The CDR3 is 17 amino acids. V shed 0 bases and J shed 6 bases, with 19 bases lying between them. Germline V lookup: CDR1 KGHSH, CDR2 LQKENI. The CDR3 reads CASSPPTTGVGLDTQYF. The CDR3 nucleotides read TGTGCCAGCTCACCACCGACTACCGGAGTAGGTCTGGATACGCAGTATTTT.

The rearrangement joins TRBV20-1 to TRBJ1-1, with D unresolved. Trimming took 6 bases from V and 4 from J, leaving 9 bases between them. The germline V gene encodes CDR1 DFQATT and CDR2 SNEGSKA (reference sequence). The CDR3 loop spans 11 amino acids. CDR3 sequence reads: CSARVSTEAFF. For the CDR3, the DNA is TGCAGTGCCCGCGTAAGCACTGAAGCTTTCTTT.

This clone was seen a single time. This chain links TRBV28 with TRBJ2-7, with TRBD2 identical over 16 bases. Germline CDR1 reads MDHEN; CDR2 reads SYDVKM. The V gene end was trimmed by 5 bases and the J gene end by 5 bases; junction bases not matched to a gene: 12. This CDR3 contains 18 residues. The CDR3 region has the DNA TGTGCCAGCAGTCCACCGGGACTAGCGGGAGGGCCAGGCCACGAGCAGTACTTC. Translation gives CASSPPGLAGGPGHEQYF.

V usage is TRBV5-4 and J usage is TRBJ2-2, with D unclear. V was shortened by 2 bases and J by 6 bases, with 5 bases between the two germline ends. This CDR3 region has 12 residues. The germline V gene encodes CDR1 SGHNT and CDR2 YYREEE (reference sequence). CDR3 DNA: TGTGCCAGCAGCTTCAATGCCGGGGAGCTGTTTTTT. Amino acid sequence: CASSFNAGELFF.

V and J are TRBV6-5 and TRBJ2-7, with TRBD1 matching over 8 bases. The CDR3 is 16 amino acids. The junction had 16 bases not matched to a gene; V was cut back by 4 bases and J by 8 bases. Germline values: CDR1 MNHEY, CDR2 SVGAGI. CDR3 loop: CASSSLTGGAMEKQYF. CDR3 coding DNA: TGTGCCAGCAGTTCCCTTACAGGGGGTGCGATGGAGAAGCAGTACTTC.